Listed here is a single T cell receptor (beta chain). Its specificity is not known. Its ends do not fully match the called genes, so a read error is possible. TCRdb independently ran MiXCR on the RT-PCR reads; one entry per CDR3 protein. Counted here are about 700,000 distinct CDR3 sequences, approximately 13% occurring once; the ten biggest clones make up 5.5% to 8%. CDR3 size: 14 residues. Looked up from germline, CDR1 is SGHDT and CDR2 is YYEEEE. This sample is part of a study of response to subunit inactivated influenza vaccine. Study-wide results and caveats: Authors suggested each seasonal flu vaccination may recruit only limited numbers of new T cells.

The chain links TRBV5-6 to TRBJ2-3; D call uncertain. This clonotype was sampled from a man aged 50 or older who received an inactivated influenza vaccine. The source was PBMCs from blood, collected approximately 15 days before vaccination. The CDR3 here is CASSLRMGTETQYF. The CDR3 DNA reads TGTGCCAGCAGCCTCCGAATGGGCACAGAGACGCAGTATTTT.